These 19 T cell receptor beta chains share one sample of origin, sequenced in a study of beta chain features in type 1 diabetes. Expressed TCRB transcripts got sequenced, as all isolated RNA was reverse transcribed. Data came from immunoSEQ multiplex PCR; TCRdb stores just in-frame clones and leaves some out. This sample has fewer than 150,000 clones; 6.9% occur once, and the top ten carry roughly 1.5%. The source material was central memory CD4+ T cells from blood. The receptor source for this set is a woman aged 25 to 39 in good health.

This clone was seen more than once but under ten times. This sequence joins TRBV7-9 and TRBJ1-1, with D perhaps matching TRBD1 (6 bases). V lost 5 bases and J 1 base, leaving 14 bases between the germline ends. The CDR3 is 15 amino acids. From germline, CDR1 is SEHNR and CDR2 FQNEAQ (reference sequence). The CDR3 region is CASSLRSQGNTEAFF. The DNA of the CDR3 is TGTGCCAGCAGCCTGAGATCACAGGGGAACACTGAAGCTTTCTTT.

The chain is built from TRBV11-2 and TRBJ1-1; no reliable D call. The CDR3 loop spans 13 amino acids. Trimming stripped 3 bases from V and 2 bases from J, with 7 bases between. Germline-derived CDR1 and CDR2 are SGHAT and FQNNGV. CDR3 nucleotide sequence: TGTGCCAGCAGCTTCACAAGTAACACTGAAGCTTTCTTT. It is translated as CASSFTSNTEAFF.

This chain links TRBV5-1 with TRBJ2-5; 10 bases are a match to TRBD1. V lost 0 bases, J lost 5 bases, and 4 bases stayed unmatched. The CDR3 runs 15 residues. In germline, CDR1 is SGHRS, CDR2 YFSETQ. In DNA, the CDR3 is TGCGCCAGCAGCTTGGGACAGGGGGCTTGGGAGACCCAGTACTTC. This encodes CASSLGQGAWETQYF.

Written as DNA, the CDR3 is TGCGCCAGCAGCTCCAGCGGGGGCTTGATGGATGAGCAGTTCTTC. It codes for CASSSSGGLMDEQFF. V usage is TRBV5-1 and J usage is TRBJ2-1; 8 bases match TRBD2. The CDR3 has 15 amino acids. Germline CDR1 SGHRS, CDR2 YFSETQ. V shed 3 bases, J shed 8 bases, and the junction held 10 bases outside the gene matches.

The V gene is TRBV6-5, the J gene TRBJ2-3; D is perhaps TRBD1 (6 bases). V lost 0 bases, J lost 10 bases, and 17 bases lay in between. The CDR3 runs to 15 residues. Looked up from germline, CDR1 is MNHEY and CDR2 is SVGAGI. The CDR3 here is CASSYSRDTRGAQYF. The CDR3 DNA reads TGTGCCAGCAGTTACTCTAGGGACACCCGCGGAGCGCAGTATTTT.

This clone was detected a few times. The rearrangement uses TRBV7-9 and TRBJ2-3; 11 bases line up with TRBD2. Per the germline V gene, CDR1 is SEHNR and CDR2 is FQNEAQ (reference sequence). V gave up 9 bases and J gave up 3 bases; unmatched junction bases: 8. The CDR3 is made up of 15 amino acids. The CDR3 loop reads CASHIAGGPTDTQYF. The CDR3 DNA follows: TGTGCCAGTCACATAGCGGGAGGGCCGACAGATACGCAGTATTTT.

This clone turned up a few times. The chain recombines TRBV19 with TRBJ1-1, with D maybe TRBD1 (6 bases). V was cut by 7 bases and J by 1 base, with 16 bases left in between. This CDR3 has 15 amino acids. Germline-derived CDR1 and CDR2 are LNHDA and SQIVND (reference sequence). The CDR3 here is CASMRSGGRNTEAFF. DNA for the CDR3: TGTGCCAGTATGCGGTCCGGGGGGCGGAACACTGAAGCTTTCTTT.

This clone appeared a few times. This chain joins TRBV4-3 and TRBJ1-5; no firm D call. The germline gives CDR1 LGHNA, CDR2 YSLEER. V was pared by 4 bases and J by 4 bases, with 14 bases between. CDR3 length equals 15 residues. CDR3 loop: CASSRQLQNNQPQHF. The CDR3 coding sequence is TGCGCCAGCAGCCGCCAGTTACAGAATAATCAGCCCCAGCATTTT.

V is TRBV18 and J is TRBJ2-2; D possibly corresponds to TRBD1 (6 bases). Germline loops: CDR1 KGHSH, CDR2 LQKENI. CDR3 size: 15 residues. Trimming shortened V by 6 bases and J by 0 bases, and 11 bases separated the two germline ends. CDR3: CASSRGQTNTGELFF. CDR3 DNA sequence: TGTGCCAGCTCCCGTGGACAGACGAACACCGGGGAGCTGTTTTTT.

This rearrangement joins TRBV5-6 to TRBJ1-2; D is undetermined. The CDR3 is 13 residues long. The germline CDR1 and CDR2 sequences are SGHDT and YYEEEE. Trimming shortened V by 0 bases and J by 4 bases, and 7 bases separated the two germline ends. CDR3 nucleotide sequence: TGTGCCAGCAGCTTGGATTTCGGCTATGGCTACACCTTC. Its protein is CASSLDFGYGYTF. The full variable domain, rest sourced from reference TRBV5-6 and TRBJ1-2, is DAGVTQSPTHLIKTRGQQVTLRCSPKSGHDTVSWYQQALGQGPQFIFQYYEEEERQRGNFPDRFSGHQFPNYSSELNVNALLLGDSALYLCASSLDFGYGYTFGSGTRLTVV.

The chain carries TRBV7-9 and TRBJ1-1; no definite D call. Trimming cost V 2 bases and J 1 base, with 5 bases left between them. Germline CDR1 is SEHNR and CDR2 is FQNEAQ (reference sequence). This CDR3 is 13 amino acids long. The DNA of the CDR3 is TGTGCCAGCAGCTTACAGGAGAACACTGAAGCTTTCTTT. It codes for CASSLQENTEAFF.

This clone was seen repeatedly, ten times or more. The V call is TRBV7-9, the J call TRBJ1-3, with TRBD1 matching 9 bases. This CDR3 region has 17 residues. Germline-derived CDR1 and CDR2 are SEHNR and FQNEAQ (reference sequence). The V gene end was trimmed by 5 bases and the J gene end by 2 bases; junction bases not matched to a gene: 10. The CDR3, as DNA: TGTGCCAGCAGCGCGGGACAGGGTGCACTCACTGGAAACACCATATATTTT. Its protein product is CASSAGQGALTGNTIYF.

This clone was recorded a few times. The chain recombines TRBV20-1 with TRBJ2-7, with D possibly matching TRBD1 (5 bases). Trimming shortened V by 6 bases and J by 9 bases, and 15 bases separated the two germline ends. The CDR3 covers 11 residues. Per germline, CDR1 DFQATT and CDR2 SNEGSKA (reference sequence). Here the CDR3 reads CSANWGPGQYF. In DNA form, the CDR3 reads TGCAGTGCGAACTGGGGCCCGGGGCAGTACTTC.

In this sample, this clone turned up a few times. The chain links TRBV2 to TRBJ1-2; 7 nucleotides line up with TRBD1. The ends lost 6 bases at V and 8 bases at J; junction bases unmatched: 9. Germline-derived CDR1 and CDR2 are SNHLY and FYNNEI. This CDR3 spans 13 amino acids. CDR3 DNA sequence: TGTGCCAGCAGAGAGGGACAGAGGACGGGCTACACCTTC. This sequence encodes CASREGQRTGYTF.

The chain has TRBV6-5 and TRBJ1-1, with D perhaps TRBD1 (6 bases). Germline V lookup: CDR1 MNHEY, CDR2 SVGAGI. V gave up 4 bases and J gave up 10 bases, with 10 bases separating them. CDR3 length: 11 amino acids. DNA of the CDR3: TGTGCCAGCAGTTCAGGGGTCGCAGCTTTCTTT. Encoded protein: CASSSGVAAFF.

This clone was seen a few times. This chain joins TRBV28 and TRBJ2-5; a weak D match, TRBD1 (5 bases). Germline V gives CDR1 MDHEN, CDR2 SYDVKM. This CDR3 region has 13 residues. V was pared by 7 bases and J by 4 bases, with 13 bases between. The CDR3 loop reads CASTGAGRETQYF. CDR3 nucleotides: TGTGCCAGCACCGGCGCAGGGCGAGAGACCCAGTACTTC. The variable domain in full, completed from reference TRBV28 and TRBJ2-5, reads DVKVTQSSRYLVKRTGEKVFLECVQDMDHENMFWYRQDPGLGLRLIYFSYDVKMKEKGDIPEGYSVSREKKERFSLILESASTNQTSMYLCASTGAGRETQYFGPGTRLLVL.

This clone was observed at least ten times. The chain couples TRBV15 to TRBJ2-1, with a possible D match to TRBD1 (6 bases). Germline V gene lookup returns CDR1 LNHNV and CDR2 YYDKDF (reference sequence). The CDR3 extends over 17 amino acids. V shed 0 bases and J shed 7 bases, with 19 bases lying between them. The CDR3 loop is CATSRDRLGPRGNEQFF. The CDR3 bases are TGTGCCACCAGCAGAGATCGGTTGGGGCCGAGGGGGAATGAGCAGTTCTTC.

The chain recombines TRBV28 with TRBJ2-1; D is unclear. The CDR3 consists of 15 residues. The V gene lost 6 bases and the J gene lost 10 bases, with 22 bases spanning the gap. Germline V gene lookup returns CDR1 MDHEN and CDR2 SYDVKM. CDR3: CASRHPSSSFREQFF. CDR3 sequence (DNA): TGTGCCAGCAGACACCCGAGTAGCTCATTTCGCGAGCAGTTCTTC.

This clone was seen only a few times. The genes are TRBV9 and TRBJ2-3; 8 nucleotides match TRBD2. V trimming: 4 bases; J trimming: 1 base; junction bases outside the gene matches: 8. There are 16 residues in the CDR3. Per the germline V gene, CDR1 is SGDLS and CDR2 is YYNGEE. The CDR3 protein is CASSTSGRIGTDTQYF. The CDR3 nucleotides read TGTGCCAGCAGCACAAGCGGGAGAATCGGCACAGATACGCAGTATTTT.